This T cell receptor (beta chain) was identified during a study of cytomegalovirus exposure and HLA in healthy donors. In the study overall: There were around 390 genotyped donors. Of these, about 80% fell in the genetic ancestry cluster associated with self-reported Caucasian donors. General observations from the study: Confirmation was obtained in vitro that a few CMV-associated chains are specific for CMV antigens. A list of roughly 180 TCR beta chains associated with cytomegalovirus was given. Presence/absence results assume similar sequencing depth per donor, which may not hold.

PCR amplification relied on 60 Vbeta primers (plus 13 Jbeta primers). Some clones are missing from TCRdb's copy, which holds only in-frame ones; the method was immunoSEQ multiplex PCR. This table has roughly 120,000 clones, 78% appearing once. Trimming pared 5 bases from V and 2 bases from J, leaving 9 bases between. The CDR3 is made up of 13 amino acids. The germline V gene encodes CDR1 MDHEN and CDR2 SYDVKM. Remarks on this clone: Its antigen is still unknown.

Sequencing input: PBMCs. The V call is TRBV28, the J call TRBJ2-5, with D perhaps matching TRBD1 (5 bases). This sequence was found in a woman in her twenties or thirties in good health and CMV-seronegative. The CDR3 coding sequence is TGTGCCAGCAGTGACAGATTACAAGAGACCCAGTACTTC. Its translation: CASSDRLQETQYF.